Included here is one T cell receptor (beta chain) sequence, with context. This clonotype has more than one count but fewer than ten. Its target antigen remains unknown. Base qualities are missing; no much larger clone stands one base away. Patients with ophthalmopathy had moderately to severely active disease, with a Clinical Activity Score of 3 or more, a NOSPECS grade of 4 or more, and a disease duration of less than 3 months. Patients with other autoimmune diseases, uncontrolled infections, pregnancy or lactation were excluded. Clinical symptoms, serum thyroxine, TRAb, thyroid ultrasound and orbital computed tomography formed the basis of the diagnosis. Ficoll-Paque density gradient centrifugation was used to isolate PBMCs from about 9.4 ml of fresh peripheral blood. Total RNA was extracted with Trizol reagent and quality-checked on an Agilent 2100 Bioanalyzer. Based on the germline V gene, the CDR1 and CDR2 sequences are SGHRS and YFSETQ. The CDR3 runs 14 amino acids, cysteine and phenylalanine included. The retained sequence is limited to the CDR3, 42 bases, with the frame set at the first base. Ends trimmed: V by 4 bases, J by 6 bases; bases unmatched to a gene: 5.

This sample was taken from a study of Graves' ophthalmopathy and Graves' hyperthyroidism listed by TCRdb under 2018. Regarding the complete study: Peripheral blood was collected before any treatment was given, at the time of initial diagnosis. The study used signatures of the TCR beta repertoire to tell Graves' ophthalmopathy apart from Graves' hyperthyroidism and to predict which patients would progress to ophthalmopathy. In total, under 150 blood samples were TCR-sequenced: approximately 42 ophthalmopathy, some 75 hyperthyroidism and approximately 17 hyperthyroidism-to-ophthalmopathy patients. A discovery set of 90 to 100 patients (43 ophthalmopathy, some 58 stable hyperthyroidism) was enrolled to explore V-J signatures distinguishing ophthalmopathy from hyperthyroidism. The independent validation cohort included under 20 hyperthyroidism patients plus 17 patients who later progressed from hyperthyroidism to ophthalmopathy. In several hyperthyroidism patients, the T-cell repertoire of thyroid tissue was compared with the T-cell repertoire of blood. Once sampling was done, hyperthyroidism patients were given methimazole at a starting dose of 30 mg daily, while ophthalmopathy patients were given high-dose intravenous methylprednisolone. The 75 to 100 discovery patients were randomly split 7:3 into training and test sets. Here is what the overall study found, with its caveats: In validation, the model predicted ophthalmopathy progression with about 70% sensitivity and about 73% specificity; fewer than 15 predicted patients were CT-confirmed with GO in a median of approximately 6.5 months. Most expanded thyroid clonotypes with frequency above 0.001 were also detected in blood, suggesting blood repertoires may reflect the thyroid immune response. Sample size was not predetermined statistically, and investigators were not blinded to group allocation. The 13-signature model separated ophthalmopathy from stable hyperthyroidism with approximately 88% sensitivity and about 81% specificity in cross-validation, and 80%/75% in the test set.

For repertoire sequencing, the TCR beta CDR3 regions were amplified from RNA transcripts. The first round was an RT-PCR using HTBI primers with the Qiagen OneStep RT-PCR kit, and this first round was followed by a second-round multiplex PCR, then size selection and purification. Libraries were sequenced on an Illumina HiSeq2000 using paired-end 100 bp reads. For the original study's pipeline: SOAPnuke was used for read processing, and reads with adapters, uncalled bases, a mean Phred below 15, or no exact constant-primer or identifier match were discarded. COPE v1.2.5 was used to merge the high-quality paired reads. Clonotypes were defined as unique nucleotide sequences and were aligned to IMGT TRB V, D and J references using MiTCR v1.1. Analysis was restricted to V-J combinations with a frequency above 0.0001, which covered roughly 99% of repertoires. A TCR clonal expansion and chaos score per V-J combination was defined as the ratio of F50 clonal expansion to chaos observed in the TCRdist matrix. Welch's t-statistics and random forest were used to reduce features to approximately 13 V-J combinations, which were fed into a naive Bayes classifier. The Morisita-Horn index was used to measure how similar the thyroid and blood repertoires were. TCRdb reprocessing: public reads trimmed at Q25 with fastp, clones called with MiXCR, in-frame beta chains kept. Merged by CDR3 protein, the rows form single entries marked with the most common genes and DNA. TCRdb's processing, not the authors', yielded these V and J calls. The sample table contains roughly 500,000 distinct CDR3 sequences; only one count was recorded for roughly an eighth of them. The ten largest account for approximately 9.8% of the sample.

This receptor was taken from a woman aged 25 to 39 with Graves' ophthalmopathy. Donor details come from another sample of the same person, matched by shared clones. The chain is made from TRBV5-1 and TRBJ2-1, with 9 middle bases fitting TRBD1. Source material: blood. The CDR3 loop reads CASSAGQGFNEQFF. The nucleotides are TGCGCCAGCAGCGCGGGACAGGGATTCAATGAGCAGTTCTTC.